The clone carrying this TCR beta chain was seen at least ten times. No antigen is known for it. This specimen belongs to a study of read filtering for tumor transcriptome and immune sequencing. Looking at the study overall: R-ISS stage counts were eight or nine for I, about 15 for II, 6 or 7 for III. Points from the study as a whole: Compared with RNA-seq, IR-seq gave much higher clonotype depth and reliability.

This library used roughly 0.4 ug RNA and molecular barcoded adaptors spanning alpha/delta and beta/gamma chains. One entry per CDR3 protein results from TCRdb running MiXCR on the reads. The data hold some 22,000 distinct CDR3 sequences, with 20% to 25% observed a single time. CDR3 length: 16 residues. Germline V gene data show CDR1 as SGHNT and CDR2 as YYREEE (reference sequence). Trimming stripped 3 bases from V and 7 bases from J, with 19 bases between. The sequenced material came from a population of CD138-negative cells sorted from bone marrow. The receptor's source is a donor aged 40 or older with multiple myeloma. The chain carries TRBV5-4 and TRBJ2-2; perhaps TRBD1 as D (6 bases). This chain's CDR3 is CASSWGTGHDNGELFF. DNA of the CDR3: TGTGCCAGCAGCTGGGGTACGGGACACGACAACGGGGAGCTGTTTTTT.